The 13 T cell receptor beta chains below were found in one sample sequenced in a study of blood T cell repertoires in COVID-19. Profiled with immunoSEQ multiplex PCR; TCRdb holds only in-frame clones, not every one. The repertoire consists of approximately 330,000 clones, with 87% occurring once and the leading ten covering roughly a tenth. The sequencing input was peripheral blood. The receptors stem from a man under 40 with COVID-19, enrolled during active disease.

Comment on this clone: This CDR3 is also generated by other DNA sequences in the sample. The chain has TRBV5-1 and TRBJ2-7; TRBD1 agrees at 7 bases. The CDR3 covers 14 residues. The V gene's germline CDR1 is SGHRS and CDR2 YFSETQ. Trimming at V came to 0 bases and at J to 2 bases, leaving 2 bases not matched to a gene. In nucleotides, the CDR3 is TGCGCCAGCAGCTTGGGACAGGGCCCCTACGAGCAGTACTTC. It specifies CASSLGQGPYEQYF.

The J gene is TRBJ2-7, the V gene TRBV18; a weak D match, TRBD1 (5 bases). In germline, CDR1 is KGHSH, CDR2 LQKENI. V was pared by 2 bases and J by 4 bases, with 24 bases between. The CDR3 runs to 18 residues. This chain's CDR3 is CASSPRIQGAVVAYEQYF. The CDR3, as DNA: TGTGCCAGCTCACCAAGAATCCAAGGGGCGGTGGTCGCGTACGAGCAGTACTTC. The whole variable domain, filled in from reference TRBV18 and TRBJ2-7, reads NAGVMQNPRHLVRRRGQEARLRCSPMKGHSHVYWYRQLPEEGLKFMVYLQKENIIDESGMPKERFSAEFPKEGPSILRIQQVVRGDSAAYFCASSPRIQGAVVAYEQYFGPGTRLTVT.

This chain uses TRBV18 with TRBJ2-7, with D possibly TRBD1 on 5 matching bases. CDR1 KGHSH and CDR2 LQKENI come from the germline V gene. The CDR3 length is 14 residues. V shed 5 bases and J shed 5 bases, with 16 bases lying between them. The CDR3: CASSLGQPGDEQYF. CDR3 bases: TGTGCCAGCTCATTGGGGCAGCCGGGCGACGAGCAGTACTTC.

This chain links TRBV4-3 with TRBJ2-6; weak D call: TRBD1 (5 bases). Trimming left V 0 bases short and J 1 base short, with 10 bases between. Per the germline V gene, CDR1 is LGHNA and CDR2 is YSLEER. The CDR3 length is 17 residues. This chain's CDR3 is CASSQDSTASGANVLTF. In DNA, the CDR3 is TGCGCCAGCAGCCAAGACTCGACAGCTTCTGGGGCCAACGTCCTGACTTTC.

The CDR3 reads CASGQPGQPQHF. The DNA for the CDR3 is TGTGCCAGCGGACAGCCCGGCCAGCCCCAGCATTTT. The J gene is TRBJ1-5, the V gene TRBV6-5; D might be TRBD1 (6 bases). Looked up from germline, CDR1 is MNHEY and CDR2 is SVGAGI. The CDR3 covers 12 residues. V was cut by 8 bases and J by 7 bases, with 12 bases left in between.

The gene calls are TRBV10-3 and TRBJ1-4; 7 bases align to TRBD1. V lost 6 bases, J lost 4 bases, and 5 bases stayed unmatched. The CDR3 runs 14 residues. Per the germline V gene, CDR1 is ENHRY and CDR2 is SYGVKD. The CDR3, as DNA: TGTGCCATCAGGGAACAGGGGAATAATGAAAAACTGTTTTTT. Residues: CAIREQGNNEKLFF.

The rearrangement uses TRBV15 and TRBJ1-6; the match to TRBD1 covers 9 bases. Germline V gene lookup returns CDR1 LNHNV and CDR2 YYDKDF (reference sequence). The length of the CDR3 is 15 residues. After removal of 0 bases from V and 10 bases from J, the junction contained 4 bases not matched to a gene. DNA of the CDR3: TGTGCCACCAGCAGAGAAAACAGGGGGCAATCACCCCTCCACTTT. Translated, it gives CATSRENRGQSPLHF.

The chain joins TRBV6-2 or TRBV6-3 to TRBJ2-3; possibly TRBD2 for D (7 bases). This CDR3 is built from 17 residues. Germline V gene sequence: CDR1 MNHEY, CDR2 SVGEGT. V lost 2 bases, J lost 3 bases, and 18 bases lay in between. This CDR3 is CASSYPPGGLGTDTQYF. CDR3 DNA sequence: TGTGCCAGCAGTTACCCTCCGGGGGGCCTGGGGACAGATACGCAGTATTTT.

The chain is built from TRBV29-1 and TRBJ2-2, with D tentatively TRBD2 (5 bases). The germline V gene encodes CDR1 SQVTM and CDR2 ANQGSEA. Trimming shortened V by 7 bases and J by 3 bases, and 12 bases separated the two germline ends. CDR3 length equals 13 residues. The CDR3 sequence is CSAGFGDTGELFF. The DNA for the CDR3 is TGCAGCGCCGGGTTCGGGGACACCGGGGAGCTGTTTTTT.

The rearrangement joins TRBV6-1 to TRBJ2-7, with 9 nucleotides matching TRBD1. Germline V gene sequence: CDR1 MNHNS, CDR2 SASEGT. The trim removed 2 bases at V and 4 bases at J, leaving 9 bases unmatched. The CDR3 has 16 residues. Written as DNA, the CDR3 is TGTGCCAGCAGTGAATTCGGGACAGGGACCATATACGAGCAGTACTTC. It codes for CASSEFGTGTIYEQYF.

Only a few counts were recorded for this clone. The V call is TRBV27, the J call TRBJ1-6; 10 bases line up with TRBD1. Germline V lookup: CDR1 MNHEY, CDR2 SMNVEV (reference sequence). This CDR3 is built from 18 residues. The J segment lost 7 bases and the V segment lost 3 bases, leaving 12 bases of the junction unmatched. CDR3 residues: CASSFLLTGGSVNSPLHF. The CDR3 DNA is TGTGCCAGCAGTTTCCTACTGACAGGGGGCTCGGTGAATTCACCCCTCCACTTT.

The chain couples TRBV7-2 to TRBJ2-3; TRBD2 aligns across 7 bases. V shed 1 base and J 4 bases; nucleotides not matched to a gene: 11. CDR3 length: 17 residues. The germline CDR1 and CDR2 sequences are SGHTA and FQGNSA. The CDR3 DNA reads TGTGCCAGCAGCTTAGTACGGAGGGCGGGAGATGCAGATACGCAGTATTTT. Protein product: CASSLVRRAGDADTQYF. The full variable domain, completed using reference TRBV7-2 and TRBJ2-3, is GAGVSQSPSNKVTEKGKDVELRCDPISGHTALYWYRQSLGQGLEFLIYFQGNSAPDKSGLPSDRFSAERTGGSVSTLTIQRTQQEDSAVYLCASSLVRRAGDADTQYFGPGTRLTVL.

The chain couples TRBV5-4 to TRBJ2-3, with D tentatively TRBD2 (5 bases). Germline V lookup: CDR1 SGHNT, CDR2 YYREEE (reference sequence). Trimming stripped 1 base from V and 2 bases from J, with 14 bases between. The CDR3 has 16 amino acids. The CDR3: CASSLFGNKHTDTQYF. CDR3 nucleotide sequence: TGTGCCAGCAGCTTGTTCGGGAACAAACACACAGATACGCAGTATTTT.